Listed below are T cell receptor beta chains from one sample, sequenced in a study of T-cell reconstitution after alpha-beta-depleted transplantation in children. TCRdb itself ran the PCR reads through MiXCR, one entry per CDR3 protein. The sample lists 350,000 to 450,000 distinct CDR3 sequences; 13% were seen once. The sequencing here drew on PBMCs, taken from the stem cell graft. These receptors came from a human donor who donated a stem cell graft to a child with Fanconi anemia. CDR3s include the opening cysteine and the closing phenylalanine or tryptophan. The D gene is left open where the match is weak. Expanded clones are given a class, and other clones once, few, many or no size at all.

size: many
D: -
J: TRBJ2-3
V: TRBV12-3/TRBV12-4
CDR3: CASSYDGTDTQYF
DNA: TGTGCCAGCAGTTATGATGGCACAGATACGCAGTATTTT

size: many
D: -
J: TRBJ2-5
V: TRBV28
CDR3: CASSPGFQETQYF
DNA: TGTGCCAGCAGCCCAGGCTTTCAAGAGACCCAGTACTTC

size: few
D: -
J: TRBJ2-1
V: TRBV7-9
CDR3: CASSFRGQRFNEQFF
DNA: TGTGCCAGCAGCTTTCGGGGGCAAAGGTTCAATGAGCAGTTCTTC

size: few
D: -
J: TRBJ2-2
V: TRBV27
CDR3: CASRMRVDTGELFF
DNA: TGTGCCAGCAGAATGAGGGTCGACACCGGGGAGCTGTTTTTT

size: few
D: -
J: TRBJ2-2
V: TRBV5-1
CDR3: CASSPRITNTGELFF
DNA: TGCGCCAGCAGCCCCCGCATCACGAACACCGGGGAGCTGTTTTTT

size: few
D: -
J: TRBJ2-3
V: TRBV7-8
CDR3: CASSSDLHTQYF
DNA: TGTGCCAGCAGCTCAGATCTACATACGCAGTATTTT

size: few
D: -
J: TRBJ2-1
V: TRBV6-1
CDR3: CASTASRNEQFF
DNA: TGTGCCAGCACCGCCAGTCGGAATGAGCAGTTCTTC

size: -
D: -
J: TRBJ1-4
V: TRBV12-3/TRBV12-4
CDR3: CASSLGRVKLFF
DNA: TGTGCCAGCAGTTTGGGGAGAGTAAAACTGTTTTTT

size: many
D: -
J: TRBJ2-7
V: TRBV20-1
CDR3: CSASRRVEGEQYF
DNA: TGCAGTGCTAGTCGGAGGGTGGAGGGCGAGCAGTACTTC

size: -
D: TRBD1
J: TRBJ2-2
V: TRBV7-9
CDR3: CASSSRDRGHGELFF
DNA: TGTGCCAGCAGCTCCCGGGACAGGGGGCACGGGGAGCTGTTTTTT

size: -
D: TRBD1
J: TRBJ2-1
V: TRBV6-2/TRBV6-3
CDR3: CASKDGQGVYNEQFF
DNA: TGTGCCAGCAAGGACGGACAGGGGGTCTACAATGAGCAGTTCTTC

size: few
D: TRBD2
J: TRBJ2-3
V: TRBV5-1
CDR3: CASSPGLAGGPSADTQYF
DNA: TGCGCCAGCAGCCCGGGACTAGCGGGGGGGCCTAGCGCAGATACGCAGTATTTT

size: -
D: -
J: TRBJ2-5
V: TRBV12-3/TRBV12-4
CDR3: CASSFAGPMYQETQYF
DNA: TGTGCCAGCAGTTTTGCGGGGCCGATGTACCAAGAGACCCAGTACTTC

size: -
D: TRBD1
J: TRBJ1-1
V: TRBV12-3/TRBV12-4
CDR3: CASSLAGQRNTEAFF
DNA: TGTGCCAGCAGTTTAGCGGGACAGAGGAACACTGAAGCTTTCTTT

size: -
D: TRBD1
J: TRBJ2-3
V: TRBV19
CDR3: CASSQPGQGGDTQYF
DNA: TGTGCCAGTAGTCAACCGGGACAGGGGGGAGATACGCAGTATTTT

size: -
D: -
J: TRBJ1-2
V: TRBV7-9
CDR3: CASSREQGWDGYTF
DNA: TGTGCCAGCAGTCGTGAACAGGGTTGGGATGGCTACACCTTC

size: many
D: -
J: TRBJ2-7
V: TRBV12-3/TRBV12-4
CDR3: CASSLGLSYEQYF
DNA: TGTGCCAGCAGTTTGGGACTTTCCTACGAGCAGTACTTC

size: -
D: TRBD1
J: TRBJ1-3
V: TRBV12-5
CDR3: CASGLPLQGAGNTIYF
DNA: TGTGCTAGTGGTCTTCCCCTACAGGGGGCTGGAAACACCATATATTTT

size: many
D: -
J: TRBJ1-3
V: TRBV5-1
CDR3: CASSPGGSGNTIYF
DNA: TGCGCCAGCAGCCCTGGGGGCTCTGGAAACACCATATATTTT

size: -
D: TRBD1
J: TRBJ1-5
V: TRBV20-1
CDR3: CSATLTSGQGRTQPQHF
DNA: TGCAGTGCCACACTAACTAGTGGACAGGGCAGGACTCAGCCCCAGCATTTT

size: many
D: -
J: TRBJ1-1
V: TRBV4-2
CDR3: CASSQEGDLRTEAFF
DNA: TGTGCCAGCAGCCAAGAGGGGGACCTAAGGACTGAAGCTTTCTTT

size: -
D: -
J: TRBJ1-2
V: TRBV3-1
CDR3: CASRGAGYGYTF
DNA: TGTGCCAGCAGAGGTGCAGGCTATGGCTACACCTTC

size: -
D: -
J: TRBJ2-1
V: TRBV5-1
CDR3: CASSFSSGLDPISSYNEQFF
DNA: TGCGCCAGCAGCTTTTCAAGCGGACTTGATCCGATTAGCTCCTACAATGAGCAGTTCTTC

size: -
D: -
J: TRBJ2-1
V: TRBV3-1
CDR3: CASSLHGLTSSYNEQFF
DNA: TGTGCCAGCAGCCTCCATGGGTTAACTAGCTCCTACAATGAGCAGTTCTTC

size: few
D: TRBD2
J: TRBJ2-1
V: TRBV7-2
CDR3: CASRETSGAYNEQFF
DNA: TGTGCCAGCAGGGAAACTAGCGGGGCCTACAATGAGCAGTTCTTC

size: few
D: -
J: TRBJ2-2
V: TRBV5-5
CDR3: CASRPRGIDTGELFF
DNA: TGTGCCAGCAGACCCCGAGGGATCGACACCGGGGAGCTGTTTTTT

size: -
D: -
J: TRBJ1-2
V: TRBV30
CDR3: CAGDPGDYGYTF
DNA: TGTGCCGGGGATCCTGGGGACTATGGCTACACCTTC

size: -
D: -
J: TRBJ1-2
V: TRBV28
CDR3: CASSLLGGAGGYTF
DNA: TGTGCCAGCAGTTTACTGGGGGGCGCCGGTGGCTACACCTTC

size: few
D: -
J: TRBJ1-2
V: TRBV5-1
CDR3: CASSNGPGQNYGYTF
DNA: TGCGCCAGCAGTAACGGACCCGGACAGAACTATGGCTACACCTTC

size: many
D: -
J: TRBJ1-3
V: TRBV7-9
CDR3: CASSLGQKGNTIYF
DNA: TGTGCCAGCAGCTTAGGACAGAAAGGAAACACCATATATTTT

size: few
D: -
J: TRBJ1-1
V: TRBV7-9
CDR3: CASSPPSAGNTEAFF
DNA: TGTGCCAGCAGCCCCCCCTCGGCCGGTAACACTGAAGCTTTCTTT

size: -
D: -
J: TRBJ2-2
V: TRBV11-2
CDR3: CASSLSGLGAGELFF
DNA: TGTGCCAGCAGCTTGTCCGGGTTGGGCGCCGGGGAGCTGTTTTTT

size: -
D: -
J: TRBJ1-1
V: TRBV3-1
CDR3: CASSRVNTEAFF
DNA: TGTGCCAGCAGCCGGGTGAACACTGAAGCTTTCTTT

size: -
D: TRBD1
J: TRBJ1-2
V: TRBV12-3/TRBV12-4
CDR3: CASSDYRDRGFYGYTF
DNA: TGTGCCAGCAGTGATTACCGGGACAGGGGATTCTATGGCTACACCTTC

size: many
D: -
J: TRBJ2-7
V: TRBV25-1
CDR3: CASSPPPGYEQYF
DNA: TGTGCCAGCAGTCCCCCGCCTGGGTACGAGCAGTACTTC

size: few
D: -
J: TRBJ1-5
V: TRBV28
CDR3: CASSLGGPSNQPQHF
DNA: TGTGCCAGCAGTTTGGGGGGACCAAGCAATCAGCCCCAGCATTTT

size: few
D: -
J: TRBJ2-7
V: TRBV7-9
CDR3: CASSKEGDRYF
DNA: TGTGCCAGCAGCAAGGAGGGGGACAGGTACTTC

size: -
D: TRBD1
J: TRBJ1-2
V: TRBV7-9
CDR3: CASSSPTGAGYTF
DNA: TGTGCCAGCAGCAGCCCGACAGGGGCTGGCTACACCTTC

size: few
D: -
J: TRBJ2-1
V: TRBV5-1
CDR3: CASRKDGTVGHGEQFF
DNA: TGCGCCAGCCGCAAAGACGGGACTGTCGGCCATGGTGAGCAGTTCTTC

size: -
D: TRBD2
J: TRBJ2-1
V: TRBV5-1
CDR3: CASSPTSGGLNEQFF
DNA: TGCGCCAGCAGCCCGACTAGCGGGGGCCTCAATGAGCAGTTCTTC

size: few
D: -
J: TRBJ1-1
V: TRBV29-1
CDR3: CSGSVNTEAFF
DNA: TGCAGCGGATCAGTGAACACTGAAGCTTTCTTT

size: many
D: -
J: TRBJ2-3
V: TRBV5-1
CDR3: CASSPRTGRDTQYF
DNA: TGCGCCAGCAGCCCCAGGACGGGGCGGGATACGCAGTATTTT

size: -
D: -
J: TRBJ2-5
V: TRBV20-1
CDR3: CSAPTGAAARETQYF
DNA: TGCAGTGCTCCTACGGGAGCCGCCGCCCGGGAGACCCAGTACTTC

size: many
D: -
J: TRBJ2-3
V: TRBV4-3
CDR3: CASSQDLSGSTDTQYF
DNA: TGCGCCAGCAGCCAAGATTTGTCAGGGAGCACAGATACGCAGTATTTT

size: -
D: -
J: TRBJ2-7
V: TRBV25-1
CDR3: CASSAGEPQPSYEQYF
DNA: TGTGCCAGCAGTGCGGGGGAACCTCAACCCTCCTACGAGCAGTACTTC

size: -
D: -
J: TRBJ1-1
V: TRBV5-1
CDR3: CASSLDLVTEAFF
DNA: TGCGCCAGCAGCTTGGACCTCGTCACTGAAGCTTTCTTT